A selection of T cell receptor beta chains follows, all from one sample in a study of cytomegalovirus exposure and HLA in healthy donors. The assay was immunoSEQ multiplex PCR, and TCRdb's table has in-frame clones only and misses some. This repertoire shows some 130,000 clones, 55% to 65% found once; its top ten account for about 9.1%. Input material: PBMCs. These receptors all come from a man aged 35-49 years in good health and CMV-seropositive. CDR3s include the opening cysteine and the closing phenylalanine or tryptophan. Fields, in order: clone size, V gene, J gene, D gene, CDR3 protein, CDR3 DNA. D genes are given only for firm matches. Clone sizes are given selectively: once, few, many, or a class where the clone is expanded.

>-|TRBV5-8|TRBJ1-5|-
CASSIGQPGQPQHF
TGTGCCAGCAGCATAGGACAGCCGGGTCAGCCCCAGCATTTT
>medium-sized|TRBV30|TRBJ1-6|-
CAWSGLEVADNSPLHF
TGTGCCTGGAGTGGACTTGAAGTGGCGGATAATTCACCCCTCCACTTT
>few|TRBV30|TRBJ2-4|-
CAWSGGDIQYF
TGTGCCTGGAGTGGGGGAGACATTCAGTACTTC
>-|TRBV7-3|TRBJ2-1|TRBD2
CASSLTSGLAYNEQFF
TGTGCCAGCAGCTTAACTTCGGGACTAGCTTACAATGAGCAGTTCTTC
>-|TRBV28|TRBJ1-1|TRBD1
CASSFPDRGGTEAFF
TGTGCCAGCAGTTTCCCGGACAGGGGGGGGACTGAAGCTTTCTTT
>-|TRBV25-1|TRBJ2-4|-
CASSAPPSNIQYF
TGTGCCAGCAGTGCCCCGCCTAGTAACATTCAGTACTTC
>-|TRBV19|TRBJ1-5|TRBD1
CASSTGGDQPQHF
TGTGCCAGTAGTACAGGGGGCGATCAGCCCCAGCATTTT
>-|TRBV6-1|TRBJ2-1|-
CASSEWALSYNEQFF
TGTGCCAGCAGTGAATGGGCACTCTCCTACAATGAGCAGTTCTTC
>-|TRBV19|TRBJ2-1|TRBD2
CASRRELAGVDEQFF
TGTGCCAGTAGACGGGAACTAGCGGGAGTGGATGAGCAGTTCTTC
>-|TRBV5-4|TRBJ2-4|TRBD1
CASSLGGQGLNIQYF
TGTGCCAGCAGCTTGGGGGGACAGGGCCTGAACATTCAGTACTTC
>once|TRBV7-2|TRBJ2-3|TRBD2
CASSQRTSGVTDTQYF
TGTGCCAGCAGCCAGCGGACTAGCGGGGTCACAGATACGCAGTATTTT
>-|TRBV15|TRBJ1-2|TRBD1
CATGRGTDGYTF
TGTGCCACCGGCAGAGGGACAGATGGCTACACCTTC
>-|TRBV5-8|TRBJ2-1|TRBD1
CARRTGITYNEQFF
TGTGCCAGGAGGACAGGGATAACCTACAATGAGCAGTTCTTC
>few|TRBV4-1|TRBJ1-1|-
CASSQVRASPWHTEAFF
TGCGCCAGCAGCCAAGTCAGGGCCTCCCCTTGGCACACTGAAGCTTTCTTT
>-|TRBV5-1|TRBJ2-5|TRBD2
CASSSTSGEGETQYF
TGCGCCAGCAGCTCGACTAGCGGGGAAGGAGAGACCCAGTACTTC
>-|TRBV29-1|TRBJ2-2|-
CSGGEASNTGELFF
TGCAGCGGGGGAGAGGCATCAAACACCGGGGAGCTGTTTTTT
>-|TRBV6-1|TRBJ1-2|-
CASTLDADPYGYTF
TGTGCCAGCACCCTAGATGCCGACCCTTATGGCTACACCTTC
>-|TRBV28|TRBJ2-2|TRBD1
CASSFGQGAAGELFF
TGTGCCAGCAGTTTTGGACAGGGGGCTGCCGGGGAGCTGTTTTTT
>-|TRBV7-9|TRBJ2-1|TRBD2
CASSLVPLANSYNEQFF
TGTGCCAGCAGCTTAGTTCCACTAGCGAACTCCTACAATGAGCAGTTCTTC
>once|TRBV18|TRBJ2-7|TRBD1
CASSLRQGVQDEQYF
TGTGCCAGCTCGCTACGACAGGGAGTTCAAGACGAGCAGTACTTC
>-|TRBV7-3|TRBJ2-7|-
CASSLNGGAGSYEQYF
TGTGCCAGCAGCTTAAATGGGGGGGCCGGCTCCTACGAGCAGTACTTC
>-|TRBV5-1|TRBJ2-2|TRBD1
CASSPAGTANTGELFF
TGCGCCAGCAGCCCTGCCGGGACAGCGAACACCGGGGAGCTGTTTTTT
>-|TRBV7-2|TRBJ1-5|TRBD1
CASSMTGVDQPQHF
TGTGCCAGCAGCATGACAGGGGTGGATCAGCCCCAGCATTTT
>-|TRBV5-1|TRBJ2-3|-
CASSDRHFTDTQYF
TGCGCCAGCAGCGACAGGCACTTCACAGATACGCAGTATTTT
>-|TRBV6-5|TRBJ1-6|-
CASSPIPHSPLHF
TGTGCCAGCAGTCCTATTCCCCATTCACCCCTCCACTTT
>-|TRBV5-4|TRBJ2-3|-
CASSLDNLPDTQYF
TGTGCCAGCAGCTTGGACAACCTCCCAGATACGCAGTATTTT
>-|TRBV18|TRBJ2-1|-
CASSPAGNEQFF
TGTGCCAGCTCACCCGCGGGTAATGAGCAGTTCTTC